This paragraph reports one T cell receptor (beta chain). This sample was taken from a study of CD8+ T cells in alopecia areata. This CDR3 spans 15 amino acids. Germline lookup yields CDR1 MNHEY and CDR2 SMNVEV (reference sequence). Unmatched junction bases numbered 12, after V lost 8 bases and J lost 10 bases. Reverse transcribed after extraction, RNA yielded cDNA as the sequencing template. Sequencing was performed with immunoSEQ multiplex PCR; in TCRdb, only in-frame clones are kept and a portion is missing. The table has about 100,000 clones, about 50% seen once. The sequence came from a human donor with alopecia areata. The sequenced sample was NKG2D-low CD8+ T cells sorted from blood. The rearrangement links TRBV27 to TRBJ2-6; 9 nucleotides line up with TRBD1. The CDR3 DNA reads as TGTGCCAGCCAACCAGGGACAGGGCCACAGAACGTCCTGACTTTC. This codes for CASQPGTGPQNVLTF.